These 14 T cell receptor beta chains originate from one sample sequenced in a study of OX40 agonist ivuxolimab in advanced cancers. Profiling relied on immunoSEQ multiplex PCR, and the TCRdb table lists in-frame clones only, not all of them. This table has roughly 65,000 clones, around 90% appearing once. The starting material was CD4+ or CD8+ T cells sorted from blood, obtained in a trial of the OX40 agonist ivuxolimab. Receptors were obtained from an adult with an advanced solid tumor such as melanoma, head and neck, liver or kidney cancer.

The gene calls are TRBV5-1 and TRBJ1-6; D gene unclear. This CDR3 comprises 13 residues. With 5 bases removed from V and 6 bases from J, the gap between germline ends came to 9 bases. Germline V lookup: CDR1 SGHRS, CDR2 YFSETQ. The CDR3 loop reads CASSSTANSPLHF. The CDR3 DNA sequence: TGCGCCAGCAGTTCTACAGCTAATTCACCCCTCCACTTT.

CDR3 amino acids: CASSLNRGVETQYF. The DNA for the CDR3 is TGTGCCAGCAGCTTGAACAGGGGCGTGGAGACCCAGTACTTC. V usage is TRBV5-8 and J usage is TRBJ2-5, with 7 bases matching TRBD1. V dropped 1 base and J dropped 5; count of bases not matched to a gene: 5. This CDR3 comprises 14 residues. Germline CDR1 is SGHTS and CDR2 is YDEGEE.

The chain is built from TRBV27 and TRBJ2-2; D gene uncertain. Trimming took off 3 bases at V and 2 bases at J, with 10 bases between the two ends. CDR1 is MNHEY, CDR2 SMNVEV, per germline (reference sequence). The CDR3 loop spans 15 amino acids. In nucleotides, the CDR3 is TGTGCCAGCAGTTTCACCTTATCCAACACCGGGGAGCTGTTTTTT. Translation: CASSFTLSNTGELFF.

The genes are TRBV10-3 and TRBJ1-4, with a weak D call TRBD1 (5 bases). The germline V gene has CDR1 ENHRY and CDR2 SYGVKD. Deletions cut 2 bases from V and 5 bases from J, with 15 bases between. This CDR3 region has 16 residues. The CDR3 coding sequence is TGTGCCATCAGTGAGCGAACCACAGGAGTCAATGAAAAACTGTTTTTT. Its protein is CAISERTTGVNEKLFF.

The V call is TRBV7-9, the J call TRBJ2-1, with D tentatively TRBD2 (7 bases). The CDR3 consists of 14 residues. CDR1 and CDR2 (germline): SEHNR, FQNEAQ (reference sequence). The germline V and J ends were trimmed by 6 bases and 9 bases, with 18 bases remaining between them. CDR3 in DNA: TGTGCCAGCAGTATGGGGGGGCCCGCAATTGAGCAGTTCTTC. Translating it yields CASSMGGPAIEQFF. The full variable domain, in which reference TRBV7-9 and TRBJ2-1 provide the parts outside the CDR3, is DTGVSQNPRHKITKRGQNVTFRCDPISEHNRLYWYRQTLGQGPEFLTYFQNEAQLEKSRLLSDRFSAERPKGSFSTLEIQRTEQGDSAMYLCASSMGGPAIEQFFGPGTRLTVL.

The chain is built from TRBV7-9 and TRBJ1-2; D gene ambiguous. V was clipped by 3 bases and J by 7 bases, with 6 bases between them. Germline V gives CDR1 SEHNR, CDR2 FQNEAQ (reference sequence). CDR3 size: 11 residues. The CDR3 region is CASSLATGYTF. The CDR3 DNA sequence: TGTGCCAGCAGCTTGGCCACTGGCTACACCTTC.

This chain links TRBV5-1 with TRBJ1-1; possible D gene TRBD1, 6 bases. Germline V gene data show CDR1 as SGHRS and CDR2 as YFSETQ. The CDR3 contains 15 residues. Trimming removed 1 base at V and 5 bases at J, with 15 bases between. This CDR3 is CASSLNPGVRTEAFF. DNA of the CDR3: TGCGCCAGCAGCTTGAACCCAGGGGTAAGGACTGAAGCTTTCTTT.

CDR3 coding DNA: TGCGCCAGCAGCTCCTACGGGGAGACCTCCTACAATGAGCAGTTCTTC. Encoded protein: CASSSYGETSYNEQFF. The V and J genes are TRBV5-1 and TRBJ2-1; perhaps TRBD2 as D (5 bases). The CDR3 covers 16 residues. V lost 3 bases to trimming and J lost 0 bases, with 13 bases between them. CDR1 is SGHRS and CDR2 is YFSETQ in the germline V gene.

The V gene is TRBV7-2, the J gene TRBJ1-3; D remains ambiguous. Germline V gives CDR1 SGHTA, CDR2 FQGNSA. Trimming left V 1 base short and J 0 bases short, with 7 bases between. This CDR3 spans 15 amino acids. CDR3 loop: CASSLVGSSGNTIYF. CDR3 coding DNA: TGTGCCAGCAGCTTAGTAGGGAGCTCTGGAAACACCATATATTTT. Filled out from reference TRBV7-2 and TRBJ1-3, the complete variable domain reads GAGVSQSPSNKVTEKGKDVELRCDPISGHTALYWYRQSLGQGLEFLIYFQGNSAPDKSGLPSDRFSAERTGGSVSTLTIQRTQQEDSAVYLCASSLVGSSGNTIYFGEGSWLTVV.

The genes are TRBV7-9 and TRBJ2-5, with 10 bases that match TRBD2. The CDR3 loop spans 13 amino acids. The V gene's germline CDR1 is SEHNR and CDR2 FQNEAQ (reference sequence). The trim removed 3 bases at V and 5 bases at J, leaving 0 bases unmatched. As DNA, the CDR3 is TGTGCCAGCAGCTTGGGACTAGCGGAGACCCAGTACTTC. This sequence encodes CASSLGLAETQYF.

The chain employs TRBV5-6 and TRBJ2-3; 8 bases map to TRBD2. Per germline, CDR1 SGHDT and CDR2 YYEEEE. Germline trimming cut 4 bases from V and 2 bases from J; bases unmatched to any gene: 9. This CDR3 comprises 16 residues. The CDR3 DNA reads TGTGCCAGCAGCCCATGGGGACTAGACCTCACAGATACGCAGTATTTT. Protein product: CASSPWGLDLTDTQYF.

The V call is TRBV5-6, the J call TRBJ2-3, with 12 bases that match TRBD2. CDR1 is SGHDT and CDR2 is YYEEEE in the germline V gene. This CDR3 contains 18 residues. Germline trimming cut 4 bases from V and 0 bases from J; bases unmatched to any gene: 9. The chain's CDR3 is CASSPRTSGIPSTDTQYF. The CDR3 region has the DNA TGTGCCAGCAGCCCTCGGACTAGCGGGATCCCTAGCACAGATACGCAGTATTTT.

The chain recombines TRBV4-3 with TRBJ2-2; D is unclear. There are 14 residues in the CDR3. Trimming shortened V by 6 bases and J by 1 base, and 9 bases separated the two germline ends. Germline V gives CDR1 LGHNA, CDR2 YSLEER. CDR3: CASRPPGNTGELFF. In DNA form, the CDR3 reads TGCGCCAGCAGGCCCCCAGGGAACACCGGGGAGCTGTTTTTT.

The chain employs TRBV5-6 and TRBJ2-3, with D possibly matching TRBD2 (5 bases). Germline CDR1 reads SGHDT; CDR2 reads YYEEEE. The CDR3 has 17 residues. V lost 4 bases, J lost 7 bases, and 25 bases lay in between. In DNA form, the CDR3 reads TGTGCCAGCAGCCGGTTGGTGGTATTGGACTTCGCCAATACGCAGTATTTT. This encodes CASSRLVVLDFANTQYF.